This is a list of T cell receptor beta chains from one sample in a study of T cell changes during pregnancy in multiple sclerosis. This table comes from immunoSEQ multiplex PCR, and its TCRdb copy is limited to in-frame clones, with some not included. This table holds almost 40,000 clones, about 90% found once. This specimen consisted of CD4+ T cells from peripheral blood mononuclear cells, obtained in the second trimester of pregnancy. The source is a female donor in good health, enrolled as a control in a pregnancy study. Both conserved end residues are trimmed from each CDR3.

TRBV7-2	TRBJ2-1	ASSLAPVGGSYNEQF
TRBV7-8	TRBJ1-1	ASSPLGRNTEAF
TRBV4-3	TRBJ1-2	ASSHPPGTGFQDNYGYT
TRBV6-4	TRBJ1-2	ASSHRSGDYGYT
TRBV7-2	TRBJ1-1	ASSLVRGPNTEAF
TRBV6-5	TRBJ1-5	ASSYRGASPQH
TRBV28	TRBJ2-2	ASVRDTGELF
TRBV6-6	TRBJ1-5	ASSQRQGKIQPQH
TRBV6-4	TRBJ1-4	ASTRAIKNEKLF
TRBV5-1	TRBJ2-7	ASSRTSGGASSYEQY
TRBV6-5	TRBJ1-1	ASSSLAGRNTEAF
TRBV7-9	TRBJ1-3	ASSLDGGYGNTIY
TRBV12-2	TRBJ1-2	ASRPSSRQGDGYT
TRBV11-3	TRBJ1-1	ASSLTKNTEAF
TRBV11-3	TRBJ1-1	ASSPGGGGNTEAF
TRBV7-2	TRBJ1-6	ASSRRSQAYNSPLH
TRBV28	TRBJ1-5	ASSHNQPQH